This T cell receptor beta chain was recorded in a study of tumor-infiltrating lymphocytes in primary liver carcinoma. Whole-study results and caveats: Tumor top-250-clone fractions significantly exceeded those of blood (p = 0.039).

Between roughly 20 and 33 mg of unsorted bulk tissue served as the source from which RNA and DNA were co-extracted. The CDR3 runs 15 residues. In germline, CDR1 is SQVTM, CDR2 ANQGSEA. From approximately 550 ng of total RNA, TCR beta-specific cDNA was reverse-transcribed using a constant-region primer. Library construction for TCR beta comprised three nested multiplex PCR rounds performed with slightly modified ARM-PCR. TRBV1-TRBV30 forward primers paired with a C-beta reverse primer were used in the first two PCR rounds, which ran approximately 11 cycles each. TCRdb reprocessed the multiplex PCR reads with MiXCR, giving one entry per CDR3 protein. The sample consists of 35,000 to 40,000 distinct CDR3 sequences, roughly 77% of them appearing once. To note about this clonotype: Antigen specificity is unknown.

This TCR was sampled from a man aged 40-49 years with primary liver carcinoma and hepatitis B virus infection. Sequencing input: tumor-adjacent normal liver tissue. J is TRBJ2-4 and V is TRBV29-1; 10 bases fit TRBD1. CDR3 bases: TGCAACGTCCAACCCGGGACAGGGGCTCGGGACATTCAGTACTTC. Translation gives CNVQPGTGARDIQYF.